This T cell receptor (beta chain) was observed in a study of blood T cell repertoires in COVID-19 (dated by TCRdb to 2018 to 2020). Study-wide context: Samples covering the acute and convalescent phases of COVID-19 were provided by collaborators in the United States, Italy and Spain. The material from the prospective study consisted of cDNA or gDNA derived from T cells, B-cell-depleted T cells, or PBMCs. The dataset comprised deeply sampled blood TCRbeta repertoires from subjects exposed to, actively infected with, or recovered from COVID-19. A freely available public database, intended as a resource for researchers studying the immune response to SARS-CoV-2, is where the repertoires were released. The samples were drawn from two sources: the first 160 participants of the ongoing ImmuneRACE study, and 1,200 or so subjects contributed by 6 global collaborators. The sample metadata nearly always contained a de-identified subject ID, COVID-19 status, age in years and sex. Where available, HLA class I and class II types were obtained from metadata supplied by the sample provider rather than from assay-based typing.

TCRbeta CDR3 regions were amplified from genomic DNA by means of the immunoSEQ Assay, a bias-controlled multiplex PCR. The original methods were these. Within the assay, amplification of reference gene primers was used to estimate how many nucleated cells each sample contained. Sequence reads were collapsed and filtered to measure the absolute abundance of every unique TCRbeta CDR3 rearrangement. For each sample, productive Simpson clonality was calculated as the square root of Simpson's diversity index across productive rearrangements. TCRdb took over this immuneACCESS table, retaining in-frame rearrangements with V and J assigned. Such tables are incomplete; in checked studies, under half of the missing clones stem from an unresolved V gene, and the remainder is unexplained. V, J and clone size were drawn from that table, and D and trimming were deduced from the DNA. The sample records tens of thousands of clones, 80% to 90% of which are singletons. The ten largest clones add up to approximately 4.3% of the sample.

To note about this clone: Its recognized antigen is unknown. Base qualities were left out, and no much larger clone turns up one base away.

Each collaborating institution followed its own protocols to collect whole blood in K2EDTA tubes. For TCRbeta analysis, collaborator samples were shipped as frozen whole blood, as isolated PBMCs, or as DNA extracted from either sample type. The germline V gene (reference sequence) specifies LNHDA as CDR1 and SQIVND as CDR2. Inclusive of the bounding cysteine and phenylalanine, the CDR3 is 16 residues long. Kept here is only the CDR3 DNA, which spans 48 bases and is read in frame from base 1. V lost 1 base and J lost 3 bases, and the count of bases not matched to a germline gene is 5. The investigation overall reported the following: The amount of clinical and demographic metadata varied by source and participant and was provided uncurated.

The rearranged chain carries TRBV19 and TRBJ1-5; 8 bases in the junction line up with TRBD1. This TCR was recovered from a man between 60 and 70 years old with acute or convalescent COVID-19. Sequencing was done on a sample of peripheral blood. The nucleotide sequence reads as follows: TGTGCCAGTAGTATAGTTACAGGGGGGAACAATCAGCCCCAGCATTTT. It translates to CASSIVTGGNNQPQHF.